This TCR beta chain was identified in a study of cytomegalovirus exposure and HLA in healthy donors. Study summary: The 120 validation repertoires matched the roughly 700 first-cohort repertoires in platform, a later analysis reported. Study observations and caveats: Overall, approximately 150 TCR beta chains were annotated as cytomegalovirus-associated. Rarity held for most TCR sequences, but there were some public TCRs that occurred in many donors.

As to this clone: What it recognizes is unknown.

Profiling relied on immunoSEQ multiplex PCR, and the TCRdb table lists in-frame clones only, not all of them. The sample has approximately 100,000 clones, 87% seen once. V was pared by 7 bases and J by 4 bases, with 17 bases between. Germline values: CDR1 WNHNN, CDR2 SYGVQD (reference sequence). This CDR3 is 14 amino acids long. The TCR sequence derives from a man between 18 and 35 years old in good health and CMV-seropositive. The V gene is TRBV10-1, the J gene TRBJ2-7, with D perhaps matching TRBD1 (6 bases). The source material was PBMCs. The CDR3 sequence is CASKGGRGMYEQYF. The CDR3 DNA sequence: TGCGCCAGCAAAGGAGGCAGGGGCATGTACGAGCAGTACTTC.